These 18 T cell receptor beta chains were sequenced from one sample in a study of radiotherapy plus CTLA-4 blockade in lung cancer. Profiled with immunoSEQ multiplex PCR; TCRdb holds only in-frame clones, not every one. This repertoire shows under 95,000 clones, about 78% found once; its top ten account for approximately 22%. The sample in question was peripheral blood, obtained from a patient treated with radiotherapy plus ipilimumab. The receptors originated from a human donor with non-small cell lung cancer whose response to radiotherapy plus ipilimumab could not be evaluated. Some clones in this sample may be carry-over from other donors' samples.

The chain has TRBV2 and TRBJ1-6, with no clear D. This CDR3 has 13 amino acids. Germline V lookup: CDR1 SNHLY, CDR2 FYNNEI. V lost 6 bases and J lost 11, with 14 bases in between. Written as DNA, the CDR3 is TGTGCCAGCAGGGATGCCCCGGGGACACCCCTCCACTTT. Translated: CASRDAPGTPLHF.

CDR3 sequence (DNA): TGCGCCAGCAGCCCTAGGACAGGGTTGGACACTGAAGCTTTCTTT. Protein sequence: CASSPRTGLDTEAFF. J is TRBJ1-1 and V is TRBV4-1, with TRBD1 matching 8 bases. V was pared by 4 bases and J by 3 bases, with 7 bases of the junction left unmatched. This CDR3 is 15 amino acids long. From germline, CDR1 is MGHRA and CDR2 YSYEKL.

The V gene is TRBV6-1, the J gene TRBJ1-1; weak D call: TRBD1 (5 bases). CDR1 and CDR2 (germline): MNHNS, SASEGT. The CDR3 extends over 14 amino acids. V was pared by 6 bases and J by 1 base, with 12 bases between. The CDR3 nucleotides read TGTGCCAGCAGGGCCTGGGGGGAGAACACTGAAGCTTTCTTT. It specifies CASRAWGENTEAFF.

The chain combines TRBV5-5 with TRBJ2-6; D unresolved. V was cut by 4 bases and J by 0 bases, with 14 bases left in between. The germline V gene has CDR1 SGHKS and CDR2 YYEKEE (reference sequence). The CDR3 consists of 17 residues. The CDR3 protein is CASSLPQRVSGANVLTF. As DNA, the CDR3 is TGTGCCAGCAGCCTTCCACAACGGGTCTCTGGGGCCAACGTCCTGACTTTC.

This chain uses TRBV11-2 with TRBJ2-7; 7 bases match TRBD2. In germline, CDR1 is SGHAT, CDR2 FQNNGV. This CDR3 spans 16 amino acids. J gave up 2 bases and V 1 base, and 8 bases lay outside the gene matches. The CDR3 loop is CASSLARTGGTYEQYF. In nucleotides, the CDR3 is TGTGCCAGCAGCTTAGCACGAACGGGGGGAACCTACGAGCAGTACTTC.

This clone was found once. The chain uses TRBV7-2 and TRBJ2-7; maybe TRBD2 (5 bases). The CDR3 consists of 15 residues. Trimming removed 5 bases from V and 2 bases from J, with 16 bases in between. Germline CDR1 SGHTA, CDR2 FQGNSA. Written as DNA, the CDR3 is TGTGCCAGCAGCCTACCGGGAAGGCCAACCTACGAGCAGTACTTC. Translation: CASSLPGRPTYEQYF.

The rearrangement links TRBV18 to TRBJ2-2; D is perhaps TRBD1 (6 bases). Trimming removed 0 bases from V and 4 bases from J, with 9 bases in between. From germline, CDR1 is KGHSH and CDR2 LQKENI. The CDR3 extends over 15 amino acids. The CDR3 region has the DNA TGTGCCAGCTCACCACCGGCAGGGGTCACCGGGGAGCTGTTTTTT. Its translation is CASSPPAGVTGELFF.

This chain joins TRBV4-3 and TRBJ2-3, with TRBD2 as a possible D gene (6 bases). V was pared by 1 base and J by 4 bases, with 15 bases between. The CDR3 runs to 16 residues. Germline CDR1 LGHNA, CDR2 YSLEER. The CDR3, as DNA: TGCGCCAGCAGCCAAGGGGGCCGGGAGAGGGCAGATACGCAGTATTTT. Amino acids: CASSQGGRERADTQYF.

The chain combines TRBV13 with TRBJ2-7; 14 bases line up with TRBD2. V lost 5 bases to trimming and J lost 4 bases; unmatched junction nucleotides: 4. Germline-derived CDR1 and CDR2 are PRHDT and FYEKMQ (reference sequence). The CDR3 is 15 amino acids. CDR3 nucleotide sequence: TGTGCCAGCAGCCCGGGACTAGCGGGGGATTACGAGCAGTACTTC. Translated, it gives CASSPGLAGDYEQYF.

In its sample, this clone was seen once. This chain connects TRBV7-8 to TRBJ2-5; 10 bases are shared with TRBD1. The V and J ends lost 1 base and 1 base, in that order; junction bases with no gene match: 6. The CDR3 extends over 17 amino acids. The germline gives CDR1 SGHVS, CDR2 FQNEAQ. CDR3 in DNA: TGTGCCAGCAGCTTAGGGGTCGGGACAGGGGCCCAAGAGACCCAGTACTTC. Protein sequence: CASSLGVGTGAQETQYF.

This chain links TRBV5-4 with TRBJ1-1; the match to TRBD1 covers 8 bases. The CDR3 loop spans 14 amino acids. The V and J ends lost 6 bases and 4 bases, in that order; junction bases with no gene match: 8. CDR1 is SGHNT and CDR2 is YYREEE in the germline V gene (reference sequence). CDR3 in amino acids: CASTRTGTGTEAFF. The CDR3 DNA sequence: TGTGCCAGCACCCGGACAGGGACTGGCACTGAAGCTTTCTTT.

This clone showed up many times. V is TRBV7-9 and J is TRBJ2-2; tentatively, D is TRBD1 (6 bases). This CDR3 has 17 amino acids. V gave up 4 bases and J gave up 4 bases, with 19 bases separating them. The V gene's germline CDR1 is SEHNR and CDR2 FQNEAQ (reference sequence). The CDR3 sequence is CASSSQRTVWGTGELFF. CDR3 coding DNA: TGTGCCAGCAGCTCCCAGAGGACAGTATGGGGCACCGGGGAGCTGTTTTTT. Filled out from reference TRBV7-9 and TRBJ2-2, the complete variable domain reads DTGVSQNPRHKITKRGQNVTFRCDPISEHNRLYWYRQTLGQGPEFLTYFQNEAQLEKSRLLSDRFSAERPKGSFSTLEIQRTEQGDSAMYLCASSSQRTVWGTGELFFGEGSRLTVL.

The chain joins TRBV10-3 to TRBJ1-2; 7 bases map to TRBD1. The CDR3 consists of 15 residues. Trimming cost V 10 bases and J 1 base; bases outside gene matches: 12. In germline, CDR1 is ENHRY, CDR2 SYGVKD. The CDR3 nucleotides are TGTGCCACCGACAGGGAACCCGCTTTTAACTATGGCTACACCTTC. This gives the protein CATDREPAFNYGYTF.

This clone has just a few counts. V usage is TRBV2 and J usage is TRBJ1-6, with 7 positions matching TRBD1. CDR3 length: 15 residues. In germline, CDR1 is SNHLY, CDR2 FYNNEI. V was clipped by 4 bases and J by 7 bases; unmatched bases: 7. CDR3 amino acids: CASSVGFRGNSPLHF. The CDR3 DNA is TGTGCCAGCAGTGTGGGATTCAGGGGGAATTCACCCCTCCACTTT.

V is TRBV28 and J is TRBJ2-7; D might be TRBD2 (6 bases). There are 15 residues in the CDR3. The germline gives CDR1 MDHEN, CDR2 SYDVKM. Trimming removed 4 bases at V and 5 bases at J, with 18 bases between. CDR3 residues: CASSSFSGLMDEQYF. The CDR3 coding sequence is TGTGCCAGCAGTTCGTTTAGCGGCCTGATGGACGAGCAGTACTTC.

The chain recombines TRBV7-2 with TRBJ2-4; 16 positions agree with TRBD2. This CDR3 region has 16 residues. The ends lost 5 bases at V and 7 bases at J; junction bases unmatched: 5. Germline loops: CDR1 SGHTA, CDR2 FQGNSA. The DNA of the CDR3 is TGTGCCAGCAGCCTACGGGGACTAGCGGGGGGGAACATTCAGTACTTC. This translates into CASSLRGLAGGNIQYF. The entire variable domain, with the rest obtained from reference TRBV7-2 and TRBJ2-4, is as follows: GAGVSQSPSNKVTEKGKDVELRCDPISGHTALYWYRQSLGQGLEFLIYFQGNSAPDKSGLPSDRFSAERTGGSVSTLTIQRTQQEDSAVYLCASSLRGLAGGNIQYFGAGTRLSVL.

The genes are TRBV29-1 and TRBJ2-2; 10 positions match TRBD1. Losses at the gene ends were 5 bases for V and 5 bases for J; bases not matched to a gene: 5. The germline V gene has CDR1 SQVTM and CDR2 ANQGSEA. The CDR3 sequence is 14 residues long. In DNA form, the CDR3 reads TGCAGCGTTAGGACAGGGGGGGTGACCGGGGAGCTGTTTTTT. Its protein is CSVRTGGVTGELFF.

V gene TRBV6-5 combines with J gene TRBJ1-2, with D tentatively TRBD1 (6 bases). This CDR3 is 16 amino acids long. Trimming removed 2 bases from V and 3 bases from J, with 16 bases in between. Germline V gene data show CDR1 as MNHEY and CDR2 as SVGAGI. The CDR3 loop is CASSYRIVAGDYGYTF. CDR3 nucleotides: TGTGCCAGCAGTTACCGGATCGTGGCAGGGGACTATGGCTACACCTTC.